Presented here are 18 T cell receptor beta chains from one specimen sequenced in a study of T cell changes during pregnancy in multiple sclerosis. Some clones are missing from TCRdb's copy, which holds only in-frame ones; the method was immunoSEQ multiplex PCR. The profile shows approximately 26,000 clones, roughly nine tenths of them singletons. Specimen: CD4+ T cells from peripheral blood mononuclear cells, collected in the second trimester of pregnancy. Receptors originate from a female donor with multiple sclerosis, enrolled in a pregnancy study.

The V and J genes are TRBV6-6 and TRBJ2-7, with 7 bases that match TRBD2. Losses at the gene ends were 5 bases for V and 3 bases for J; bases not matched to a gene: 1. The CDR3 length is 12 residues. Germline CDR1 and CDR2: MNHNY and SVGAGI (reference sequence). In nucleotides, the CDR3 is TGTGCCAGCAGTGGGGGGGGCTACGAGCAGTACTTC. It translates to CASSGGGYEQYF.

The chain carries TRBV5-5 and TRBJ1-6, with D perhaps TRBD1 (6 bases). With 1 base removed from V and 5 bases from J, the gap between germline ends came to 10 bases. The CDR3 is 15 residues long. CDR1 SGHKS and CDR2 YYEKEE come from the germline V gene (reference sequence). The CDR3 bases are TGTGCCAGCAGCTTGATCAGGGGCAATAATTCACCCCTCCACTTT. Translating it yields CASSLIRGNNSPLHF. The variable domain in full, completed from reference TRBV5-5 and TRBJ1-6, reads DAGVTQSPTHLIKTRGQQVTLRCSPISGHKSVSWYQQVLGQGPQFIFQYYEKEERGRGNFPDRFSARQFPNYSSELNVNALLLGDSALYLCASSLIRGNNSPLHFGNGTRLTVT.

The chain joins TRBV7-3 to TRBJ1-1; D is perhaps TRBD1 (6 bases). Trimming left V 2 bases short and J 4 bases short, with 14 bases between. The CDR3 runs to 15 residues. Germline values: CDR1 SGHTA, CDR2 FQGTGA. CDR3 region: CASSLEGQGSTEAFF. The CDR3 bases are TGTGCCAGCAGCTTAGAAGGTCAGGGGTCCACTGAAGCTTTCTTT. Full variable domain (missing parts from reference TRBV7-3 and TRBJ1-1): GAGVSQTPSNKVTEKGKYVELRCDPISGHTALYWYRQSLGQGPEFLIYFQGTGAADDSGLPNDRFFAVRPEGSVSTLKIQRTERGDSAVYLCASSLEGQGSTEAFFGQGTRLTVV.

CDR3 in amino acids: CAISEPWGGGEQYF. The CDR3 nucleotides read TGTGCCATCAGTGAGCCTTGGGGAGGGGGCGAGCAGTACTTC. The gene calls are TRBV10-3 and TRBJ2-7, with D maybe TRBD2 (7 bases). The CDR3 runs to 14 residues. Germline assignment: CDR1 ENHRY and CDR2 SYGVKD. V lost 2 bases and J lost 6, with 14 bases in between.

V usage is TRBV11-2 and J usage is TRBJ2-1, with 13 bases identical to TRBD2. The CDR3 covers 15 residues. Trimming removed 2 bases from V and 8 bases from J; junction bases left unmatched: 3. Per the germline V gene, CDR1 is SGHAT and CDR2 is FQNNGV. CDR3 sequence reads: CASSLSGTSGDEQFF. The DNA for the CDR3 is TGTGCCAGCAGCTTAAGTGGGACTAGCGGGGATGAGCAGTTCTTC. Filled out from reference TRBV11-2 and TRBJ2-1, the complete variable domain reads EAGVAQSPRYKIIEKRQSVAFWCNPISGHATLYWYQQILGQGPKLLIQFQNNGVVDDSQLPKDRFSAERLKGVDSTLKIQPAKLEDSAVYLCASSLSGTSGDEQFFGPGTRLTVL.

The genes are TRBV18 and TRBJ1-2, with D hard to call. Germline-derived CDR1 and CDR2 are KGHSH and LQKENI. The CDR3 length is 15 residues. V was trimmed by 2 bases and J by 3 bases, leaving 13 bases between them. The CDR3 sequence: CASSPEPADYYGYTF. The CDR3 DNA sequence: TGTGCCAGCTCACCAGAGCCTGCGGATTACTATGGCTACACCTTC. Looking up the rest from reference TRBV18 and TRBJ1-2 gives the full variable domain: NAGVMQNPRHLVRRRGQEARLRCSPMKGHSHVYWYRQLPEEGLKFMVYLQKENIIDESGMPKERFSAEFPKEGPSILRIQQVVRGDSAAYFCASSPEPADYYGYTFGSGTRLTVV.

The gene calls are TRBV18 and TRBJ2-7; TRBD1 aligns across 7 bases. Losses at the gene ends were 3 bases for V and 0 bases for J; bases not matched to a gene: 14. Germline values: CDR1 KGHSH, CDR2 LQKENI. The CDR3 runs 18 residues. CDR3 DNA: TGTGCCAGCTCACCGCGAGGGCAGGGGGTGAAGATCTCCTACGAGCAGTACTTC. Amino acid sequence: CASSPRGQGVKISYEQYF. Together with reference TRBV18 and TRBJ2-7, the CDR3 gives the full variable domain: NAGVMQNPRHLVRRRGQEARLRCSPMKGHSHVYWYRQLPEEGLKFMVYLQKENIIDESGMPKERFSAEFPKEGPSILRIQQVVRGDSAAYFCASSPRGQGVKISYEQYFGPGTRLTVT.

This clone was counted once. The chain employs TRBV5-8 and TRBJ2-1; TRBD1 agrees at 10 bases. In germline, CDR1 is SGHTS, CDR2 YDEGEE. The V gene end was trimmed by 1 base and the J gene end by 5 bases; junction bases not matched to a gene: 3. The CDR3 spans 15 residues. As DNA, the CDR3 is TGTGCCAGCAGCTTGTGGACAGGGGGGCACAATGAGCAGTTCTTC. Its translation is CASSLWTGGHNEQFF.

The chain employs TRBV6-5 and TRBJ1-2; D is ambiguous. CDR1 and CDR2 from the germline V gene are MNHEY and SVGAGI. V was shortened by 4 bases and J by 4 bases, with 13 bases between the two germline ends. This CDR3 region has 14 residues. For the CDR3, the DNA is TGTGCCAGCAGTTCAAGTCCCTGGAGCTATGGCTACACCTTC. Translating it yields CASSSSPWSYGYTF.

V and J are TRBV2 and TRBJ2-3; the D is unclear. The CDR3 runs 13 residues. CDR1 is SNHLY, CDR2 FYNNEI, per germline. Trimming shortened V by 6 bases and J by 4 bases, and 11 bases separated the two germline ends. The CDR3 here is CASRRVVSDTQYF. CDR3 DNA: TGTGCCAGCAGACGGGTTGTATCAGATACGCAGTATTTT.

The chain links TRBV29-1 to TRBJ1-1, with 9 positions matching TRBD1. Germline V gene data show CDR1 as SQVTM and CDR2 as ANQGSEA. This CDR3 has 13 residues. V trimming: 7 bases; J trimming: 6 bases; junction bases outside the gene matches: 9. CDR3 region: CSARPRTGAEAFF. CDR3 bases: TGCAGCGCCCGACCTCGGACAGGGGCTGAAGCTTTCTTT.

There are a few counts of this clone. This sequence joins TRBV9 and TRBJ2-7; 8 bases align to TRBD1. J lost 0 bases, V lost 3 bases, and 5 bases had no gene match. From germline, CDR1 is SGDLS and CDR2 YYNGEE. This CDR3 region has 15 residues. CDR3 region: CASSAQGASSYEQYF. The CDR3 DNA reads TGTGCCAGCAGCGCGCAGGGGGCGAGCTCCTACGAGCAGTACTTC. Full variable domain (rest looked up from reference TRBV9 and TRBJ2-7): DSGVTQTPKHLITATGQRVTLRCSPRSGDLSVYWYQQSLDQGLQFLIQYYNGEERAKGNILERFSAQQFPDLHSELNLSSLELGDSALYFCASSAQGASSYEQYFGPGTRLTVT.

The chain has TRBV6-5 and TRBJ2-5, with TRBD1 matching 9 bases. The CDR3 consists of 15 residues. V dropped 2 bases and J dropped 9; count of bases not matched to a gene: 10. CDR1 and CDR2 (germline): MNHEY, SVGAGI. CDR3 loop: CASSYRDRVHVSQYF. The CDR3 DNA is TGTGCCAGCAGTTACCGGGACAGGGTCCATGTGTCCCAGTACTTC.

This rearrangement joins TRBV23-1 to TRBJ1-5; no firm D call. TRBV23-1 is an ORF, with its function uncertain. Trimming shortened V by 0 bases and J by 5 bases, and 14 bases separated the two germline ends. The CDR3 is made up of 16 amino acids. The CDR3 reads CASSQSSGICYQPQHF. The CDR3 DNA reads TGCGCCAGCAGTCAATCATCCGGGATTTGCTATCAGCCCCAGCATTTT.

This chain connects TRBV7-2 to TRBJ1-1; 9 bases fit TRBD1. The CDR3 runs to 14 residues. V shed 5 bases, J shed 6 bases, and the junction held 7 bases outside the gene matches. CDR1 and CDR2 (germline): SGHTA, FQGNSA. The CDR3 nucleotides read TGTGCCAGCAGCCACCCAACAGGGGGCGCTGAAGCTTTCTTT. Its translation is CASSHPTGGAEAFF. The entire variable domain, with the rest obtained from reference TRBV7-2 and TRBJ1-1, is as follows: GAGVSQSPSNKVTEKGKDVELRCDPISGHTALYWYRQSLGQGLEFLIYFQGNSAPDKSGLPSDRFSAERTGGSVSTLTIQRTQQEDSAVYLCASSHPTGGAEAFFGQGTRLTVV.

This sequence joins TRBV7-2 and TRBJ1-2, with TRBD1 matching over 7 bases. J lost 5 bases, V lost 3 bases, and 3 bases had no gene match. Germline V gives CDR1 SGHTA, CDR2 FQGNSA. CDR3 length: 13 amino acids. The CDR3: CASSLGRGYGYTF. CDR3 bases: TGTGCCAGCAGCTTGGGCAGGGGGTATGGCTACACCTTC.

The chain joins TRBV18 to TRBJ2-2; the match to TRBD1 covers 7 bases. Germline CDR1 is KGHSH and CDR2 is LQKENI. The CDR3 is 15 residues long. V lost 4 bases, J lost 7 bases, and 9 bases stayed unmatched. CDR3 residues: CASSRLRGHGGELFF. The CDR3 DNA is TGTGCCAGCTCACGGCTGAGGGGGCATGGCGGGGAGCTGTTTTTT.

In DNA, the CDR3 is TGTGCCAGCAATCAGCAAGGACATGGCACTGAAGCTTTCTTT. Encoded protein: CASNQQGHGTEAFF. The chain joins TRBV2 to TRBJ1-1; tentative D call: TRBD1 (5 bases). The CDR3 is 14 residues long. Germline-derived CDR1 and CDR2 are SNHLY and FYNNEI. V was clipped by 7 bases and J by 4 bases, with 16 bases between them.